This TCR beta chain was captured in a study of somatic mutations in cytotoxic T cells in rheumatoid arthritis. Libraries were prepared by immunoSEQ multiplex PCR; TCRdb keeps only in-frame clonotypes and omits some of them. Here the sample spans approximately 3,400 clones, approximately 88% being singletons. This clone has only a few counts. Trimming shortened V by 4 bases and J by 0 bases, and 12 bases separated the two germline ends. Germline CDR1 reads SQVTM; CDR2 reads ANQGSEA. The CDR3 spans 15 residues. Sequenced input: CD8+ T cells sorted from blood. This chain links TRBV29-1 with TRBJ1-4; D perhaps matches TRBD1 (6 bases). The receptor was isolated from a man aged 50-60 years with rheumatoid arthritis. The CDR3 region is CSVAGVGATNEKLFF. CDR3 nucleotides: TGCAGCGTTGCAGGGGTTGGTGCAACTAATGAAAAACTGTTTTTT.